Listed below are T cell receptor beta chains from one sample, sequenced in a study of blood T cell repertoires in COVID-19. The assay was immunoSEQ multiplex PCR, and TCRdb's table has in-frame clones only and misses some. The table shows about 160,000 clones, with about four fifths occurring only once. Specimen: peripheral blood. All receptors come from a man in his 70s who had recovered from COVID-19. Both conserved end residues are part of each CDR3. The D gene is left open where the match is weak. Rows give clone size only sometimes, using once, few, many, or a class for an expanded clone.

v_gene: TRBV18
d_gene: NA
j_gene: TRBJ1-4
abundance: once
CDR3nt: TGTGCCAGCTCACAGGGGCGTGGAGAGACAGTTACTAATGAAAAACTGTTTTTT
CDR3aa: CASSQGRGETVTNEKLFF

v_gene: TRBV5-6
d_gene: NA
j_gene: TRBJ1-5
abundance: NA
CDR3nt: TGTGCCAGCAGCTTGGTGGGAGGGGACAATCAGCCCCAGCATTTT
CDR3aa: CASSLVGGDNQPQHF

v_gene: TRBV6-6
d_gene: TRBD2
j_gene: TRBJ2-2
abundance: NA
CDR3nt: TGTGCCAGCAGTTACGGCCAGCGGGGGGCCCACGGGGAGCTGTTTTTT
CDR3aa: CASSYGQRGAHGELFF

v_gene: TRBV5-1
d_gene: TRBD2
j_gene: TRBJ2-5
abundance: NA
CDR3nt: TGCGCCAGCAGCTCCGGGGGGGCTAGCGGGAGCCAAGGGGAGACCCAGTACTTC
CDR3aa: CASSSGGASGSQGETQYF

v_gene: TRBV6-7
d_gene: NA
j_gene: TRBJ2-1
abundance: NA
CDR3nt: TGTGCCAGCAGTTACTCGGAGGCAAGGGCGGACGGTGAGGAGCAGTTCTTC
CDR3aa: CASSYSEARADGEEQFF

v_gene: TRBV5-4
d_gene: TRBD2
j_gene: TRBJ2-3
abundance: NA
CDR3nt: TGTGCCAGCAGCTCCGAGCGGGGGCCTAGCACAGATACGCAGTATTTT
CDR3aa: CASSSERGPSTDTQYF

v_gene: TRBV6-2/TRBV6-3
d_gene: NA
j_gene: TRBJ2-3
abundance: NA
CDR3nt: TGTGCCAGCAGTTACAGAGTCCCAGGGGTTGATACGCAGTATTTT
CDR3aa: CASSYRVPGVDTQYF

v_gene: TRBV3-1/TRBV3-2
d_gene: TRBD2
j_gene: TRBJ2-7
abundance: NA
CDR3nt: TGTGCCAGCAGCCCAGGGCATTTGAGGGTTCCTAGCGGACCAGAGCAGTACTTC
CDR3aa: CASSPGHLRVPSGPEQYF

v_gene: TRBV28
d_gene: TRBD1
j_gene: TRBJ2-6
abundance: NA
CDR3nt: TGTGCCAGCAGTTTATCCGTCGGGACAGGGGTTGGGGCCAACGTCCTGACTTTC
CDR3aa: CASSLSVGTGVGANVLTF

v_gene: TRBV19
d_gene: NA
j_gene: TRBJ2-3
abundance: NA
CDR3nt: TGTGCCAGTAGACCTGCCGGGGGCACAGATACGCAGTATTTT
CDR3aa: CASRPAGGTDTQYF

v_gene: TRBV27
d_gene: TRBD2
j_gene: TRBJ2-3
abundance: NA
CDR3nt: TGTGCCAGCAGTTCACCCGCGGGGGAACTCACAGATACGCAGTATTTT
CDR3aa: CASSSPAGELTDTQYF

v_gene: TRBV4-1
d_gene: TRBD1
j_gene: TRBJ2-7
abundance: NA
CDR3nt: TGCGCCAGCAGCCAACGAGACAGGGTCTACGAGCAGTACTTC
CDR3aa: CASSQRDRVYEQYF

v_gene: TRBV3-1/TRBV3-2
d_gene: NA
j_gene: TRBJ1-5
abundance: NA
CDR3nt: TGTGCCAGCAGCCAAGATCAGCGACAGCCCCAGCATTTT
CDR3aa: CASSQDQRQPQHF

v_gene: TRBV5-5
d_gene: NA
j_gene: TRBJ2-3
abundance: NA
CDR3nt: TGTGCCAGCAGCTTTGGAGTACAAGATACGCAGTATTTT
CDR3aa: CASSFGVQDTQYF

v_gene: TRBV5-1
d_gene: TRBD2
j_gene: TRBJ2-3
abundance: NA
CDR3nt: TGCGCCAGCAGCTTGGGTTTACTAGCGGGGGGCACAGATACGCAGTATTTT
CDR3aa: CASSLGLLAGGTDTQYF